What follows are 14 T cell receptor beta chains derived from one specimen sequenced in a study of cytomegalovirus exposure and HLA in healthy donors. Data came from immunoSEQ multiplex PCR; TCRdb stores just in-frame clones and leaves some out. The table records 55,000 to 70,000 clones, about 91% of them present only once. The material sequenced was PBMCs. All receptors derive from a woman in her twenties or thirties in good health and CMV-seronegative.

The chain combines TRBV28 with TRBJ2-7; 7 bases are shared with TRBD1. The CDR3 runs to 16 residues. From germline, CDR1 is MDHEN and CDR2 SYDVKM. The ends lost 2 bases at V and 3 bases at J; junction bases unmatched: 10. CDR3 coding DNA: TGTGCCAGCAGTTTACAGGGGGACAAAGTTTTCTACGAGCAGTACTTC. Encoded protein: CASSLQGDKVFYEQYF.

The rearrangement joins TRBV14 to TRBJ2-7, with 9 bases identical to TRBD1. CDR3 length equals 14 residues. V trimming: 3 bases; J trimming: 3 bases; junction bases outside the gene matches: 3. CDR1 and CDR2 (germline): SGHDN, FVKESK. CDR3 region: CASSQTGGIYEQYF. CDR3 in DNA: TGTGCCAGCAGCCAGACAGGGGGGATCTACGAGCAGTACTTC.

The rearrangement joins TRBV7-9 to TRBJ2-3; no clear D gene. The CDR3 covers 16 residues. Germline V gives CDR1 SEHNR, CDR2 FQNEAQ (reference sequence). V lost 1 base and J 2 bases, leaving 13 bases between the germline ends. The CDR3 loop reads CASSLGLHTTTDTQYF. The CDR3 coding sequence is TGTGCCAGCAGCTTAGGGCTCCACACCACCACAGATACGCAGTATTTT.

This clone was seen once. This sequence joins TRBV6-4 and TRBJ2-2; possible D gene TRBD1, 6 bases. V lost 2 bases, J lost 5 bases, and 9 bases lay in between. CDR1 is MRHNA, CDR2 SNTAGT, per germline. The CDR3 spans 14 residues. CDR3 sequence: CASSDGQKTGELFF. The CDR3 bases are TGTGCCAGCAGTGACGGACAGAAGACCGGGGAGCTGTTTTTT.

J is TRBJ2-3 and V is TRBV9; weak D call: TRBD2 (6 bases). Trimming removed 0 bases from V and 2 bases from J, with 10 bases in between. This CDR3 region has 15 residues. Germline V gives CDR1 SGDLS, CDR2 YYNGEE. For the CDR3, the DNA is TGTGCCAGCAGCGTAGTAGCGGAAAACACAGATACGCAGTATTTT. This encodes CASSVVAENTDTQYF. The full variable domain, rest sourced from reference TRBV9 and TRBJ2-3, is DSGVTQTPKHLITATGQRVTLRCSPRSGDLSVYWYQQSLDQGLQFLIQYYNGEERAKGNILERFSAQQFPDLHSELNLSSLELGDSALYFCASSVVAENTDTQYFGPGTRLTVL.

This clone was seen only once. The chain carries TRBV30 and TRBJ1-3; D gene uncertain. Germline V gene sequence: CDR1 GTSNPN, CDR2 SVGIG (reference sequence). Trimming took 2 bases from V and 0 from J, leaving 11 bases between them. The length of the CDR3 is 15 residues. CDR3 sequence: CAWSRLRSSGNTIYF. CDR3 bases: TGTGCCTGGAGTAGACTTCGGAGCTCTGGAAACACCATATATTTT.

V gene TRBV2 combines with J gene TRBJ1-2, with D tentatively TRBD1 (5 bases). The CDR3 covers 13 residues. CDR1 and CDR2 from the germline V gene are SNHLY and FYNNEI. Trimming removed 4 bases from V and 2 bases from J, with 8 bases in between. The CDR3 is CASSGTQNYGYTF. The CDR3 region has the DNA TGTGCCAGCAGTGGGACACAAAACTATGGCTACACCTTC.

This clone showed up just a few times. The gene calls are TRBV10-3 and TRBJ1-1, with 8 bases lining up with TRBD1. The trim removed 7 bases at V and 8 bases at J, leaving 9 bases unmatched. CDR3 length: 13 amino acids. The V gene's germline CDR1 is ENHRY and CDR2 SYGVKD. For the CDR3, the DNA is TGTGCCATCACCGACGACAGGGGTTTCGAAGCTTTCTTT. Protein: CAITDDRGFEAFF.

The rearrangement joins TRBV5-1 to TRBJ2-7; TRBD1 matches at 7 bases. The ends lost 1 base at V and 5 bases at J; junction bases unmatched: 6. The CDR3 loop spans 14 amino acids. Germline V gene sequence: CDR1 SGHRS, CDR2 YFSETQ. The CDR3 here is CASSLSTGSDEQYF. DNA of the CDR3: TGCGCCAGCAGCTTGTCGACAGGGAGCGACGAGCAGTACTTC. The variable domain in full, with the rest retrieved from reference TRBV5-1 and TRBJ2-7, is KAGVTQTPRYLIKTRGQQVTLSCSPISGHRSVSWYQQTPGQGLQFLFEYFSETQRNKGNFPGRFSGRQFSNSRSEMNVSTLELGDSALYLCASSLSTGSDEQYFGPGTRLTVT.

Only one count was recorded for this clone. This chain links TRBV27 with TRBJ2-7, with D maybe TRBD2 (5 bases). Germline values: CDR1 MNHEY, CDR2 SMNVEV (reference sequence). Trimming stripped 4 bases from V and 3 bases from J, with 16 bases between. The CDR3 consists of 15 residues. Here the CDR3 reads CASSSIAQSHYEQYF. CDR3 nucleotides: TGTGCCAGCAGTTCGATAGCGCAAAGCCACTACGAGCAGTACTTC.

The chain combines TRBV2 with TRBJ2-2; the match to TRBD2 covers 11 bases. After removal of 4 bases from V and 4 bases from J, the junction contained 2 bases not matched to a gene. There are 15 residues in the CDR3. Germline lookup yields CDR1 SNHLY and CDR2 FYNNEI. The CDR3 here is CASSGTSGFTGELFF. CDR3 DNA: TGTGCCAGCAGTGGGACTAGCGGGTTCACCGGGGAGCTGTTTTTT.

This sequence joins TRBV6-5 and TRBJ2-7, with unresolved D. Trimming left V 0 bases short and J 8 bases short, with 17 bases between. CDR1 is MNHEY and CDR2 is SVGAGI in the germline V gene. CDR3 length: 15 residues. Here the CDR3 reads CASSYSVGLAYKQYF. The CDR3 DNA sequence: TGTGCCAGCAGTTACTCTGTGGGCCTGGCTTATAAGCAGTACTTC.

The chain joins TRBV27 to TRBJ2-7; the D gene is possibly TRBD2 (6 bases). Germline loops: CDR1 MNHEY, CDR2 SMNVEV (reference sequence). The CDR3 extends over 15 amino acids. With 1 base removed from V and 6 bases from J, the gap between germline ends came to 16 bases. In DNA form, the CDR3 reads TGTGCCAGCAGTTTATTTTGGGGGGAAGGGATCGAGCAGTACTTC. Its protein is CASSLFWGEGIEQYF.

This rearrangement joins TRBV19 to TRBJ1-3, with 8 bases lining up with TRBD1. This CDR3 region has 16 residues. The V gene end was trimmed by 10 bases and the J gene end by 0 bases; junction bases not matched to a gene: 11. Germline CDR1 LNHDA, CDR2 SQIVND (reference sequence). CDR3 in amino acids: CATRAGQAFSGNTIYF. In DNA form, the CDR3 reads TGTGCCACCCGGGCGGGACAGGCCTTCTCTGGAAACACCATATATTTT.